The clone carrying this T cell receptor beta chain occurred a few times. The second PCR ran roughly 6 to 11 cycles with a sample-barcoded 5' primer and J-beta primers. Each CDR3 protein is one row after TCRdb ran MiXCR on the 5' RACE reads. Seen here are under 1,100,000 distinct CDR3 sequences, 20% to 25% observed once, and the top ten hold around 0.7%. V was shortened by 2 bases and J by 7 bases, with 11 bases between the two germline ends. The CDR3 runs to 13 residues. CDR1 MNHEY and CDR2 SVGAGI come from the germline V gene. The sample belongs to a study of blood T cells in healthy people across ages. The data also belong to a second study, concerning T cells of mothers and their children. This second study notes: Study donors consisted of a few healthy Caucasian mothers and their six children.

The TCR was taken from a girl between 2 and 10 years old in good health. Sequencing used blood. The rearrangement links TRBV6-5 to TRBJ1-1; D gene uncertain. CDR3 loop: CASSYTRGNEAFF. DNA of the CDR3: TGTGCCAGCAGTTACACCCGAGGGAATGAAGCTTTCTTT.